Below, 16 T cell receptor beta chains from the same sample are listed, as sequenced in a study of blood T cell repertoires in COVID-19. The assay was immunoSEQ multiplex PCR, and TCRdb's table has in-frame clones only and misses some. This table holds approximately 170,000 clones, 84% found once. The sequenced sample consisted of PBMCs or T cells enriched from blood (not recorded which). These receptors came from a man in his forties or fifties who had recovered from COVID-19.

The chain couples TRBV19 to TRBJ1-3; D gene unclear. Looked up from germline, CDR1 is LNHDA and CDR2 is SQIVND (reference sequence). The CDR3 covers 14 residues. Trimming took off 4 bases at V and 0 bases at J, with 7 bases between the two ends. CDR3 nucleotides: TGTGCCAGTAGTAGACAAGCCTCTGGAAACACCATATATTTT. It codes for CASSRQASGNTIYF.

The chain recombines TRBV28 with TRBJ1-4; a weak D match, TRBD1 (6 bases). V was cut by 5 bases and J by 8 bases, with 9 bases left in between. CDR1 and CDR2 from the germline V gene are MDHEN and SYDVKM. This CDR3 has 12 residues. The CDR3 region is CASSRGKEKLFF. In nucleotides, the CDR3 is TGTGCCAGCAGTAGGGGGAAAGAAAAACTGTTTTTT.

The rearrangement links TRBV11-3 to TRBJ1-1; a possible D gene is TRBD1 (5 bases). CDR3 length equals 13 residues. V was pared by 5 bases and J by 0 bases, with 7 bases between. CDR1 is SGHNT, CDR2 YENEEA, per germline. CDR3 sequence reads: CASSATVNTEAFF. CDR3 in DNA: TGTGCCAGCAGCGCGACAGTGAACACTGAAGCTTTCTTT.

Of note for this clone: Compared with germline, one end of the junction differs, possibly owing to a read error. V is TRBV7-7 and J is TRBJ2-2, with D maybe TRBD1 (6 bases). The CDR3 runs to 16 residues. Germline CDR1 is SSHAT and CDR2 is FNYEAQ (reference sequence). The CDR3 is CASSRLGAGLTGELFF. The CDR3 bases are TGTGCTAGCAGCCGGTTGGGGGCAGGGTTGACCGGGGAGCTGTTTTTT.

The chain recombines TRBV3-1 (or the pseudogene TRBV3-2) with TRBJ1-2; D call uncertain. The CDR3 is made up of 14 amino acids. Trimming left V 5 bases short and J 4 bases short, with 14 bases between. The germline gives CDR1 LGHDT, CDR2 YNNKEL (reference sequence). The CDR3 spells CASSGGGNFYGYTF. In nucleotides, the CDR3 is TGTGCCAGCAGCGGCGGAGGGAACTTCTATGGCTACACCTTC.

A few counts support this clone. As DNA, the CDR3 is TGTGCCAGCAGTCCGGACAGGGGCAAGAGGACCCAGTACTTC. It translates to CASSPDRGKRTQYF. The rearrangement links TRBV11-3 to TRBJ2-5, with TRBD1 identical over 9 bases. The V gene's germline CDR1 is SGHNT and CDR2 YENEEA. The ends lost 6 bases at V and 7 bases at J; junction bases unmatched: 9. The length of the CDR3 is 14 residues.

V usage is TRBV5-6 and J usage is TRBJ2-5; a weak D match, TRBD2 (5 bases). The V gene's germline CDR1 is SGHDT and CDR2 YYEEEE. This CDR3 comprises 12 residues. With 5 bases removed from V and 5 bases from J, the gap between germline ends came to 10 bases. The CDR3 DNA reads TGTGCCAGCAGTTCGGACTGGGAGACCCAGTACTTC. Protein sequence: CASSSDWETQYF.

This chain links TRBV3-1 (or the pseudogene TRBV3-2) with TRBJ2-5; perhaps TRBD2 as D (7 bases). There are 16 residues in the CDR3. Germline V gene lookup returns CDR1 LGHDT and CDR2 YNNKEL (reference sequence). Trimming removed 1 base at V and 10 bases at J, with 22 bases between. DNA for the CDR3: TGTGCCAGCAGCCAAGCGGGCAGAAGCGGGGTAGGGGGCCAGTACTTC. It encodes CASSQAGRSGVGGQYF.

The genes are TRBV7-9 and TRBJ2-4; weak D call: TRBD1 (5 bases). The CDR3 covers 15 residues. The V end lost 1 base, the J end lost 8 bases, and 15 bases lay between the germline ends. CDR1 SEHNR and CDR2 FQNEAQ come from the germline V gene (reference sequence). The CDR3 coding sequence is TGTGCCAGCAGCTTAGAGTTCCAGGGATATTACATTCAGTACTTC. Its protein is CASSLEFQGYYIQYF. The full variable domain, completed using reference TRBV7-9 and TRBJ2-4, is DTGVSQNPRHKITKRGQNVTFRCDPISEHNRLYWYRQTLGQGPEFLTYFQNEAQLEKSRLLSDRFSAERPKGSFSTLEIQRTEQGDSAMYLCASSLEFQGYYIQYFGAGTRLSVL.

This rearrangement joins TRBV29-1 to TRBJ2-2, with D maybe TRBD2 (5 bases). V was trimmed by 4 bases and J by 4 bases, leaving 7 bases between them. Germline lookup yields CDR1 SQVTM and CDR2 ANQGSEA. This CDR3 is 12 amino acids long. CDR3 coding DNA: TGCAGCGTTGGTCGGGGCACCGGGGAGCTGTTTTTT. Amino acid sequence: CSVGRGTGELFF.

A single count supports this clone. The chain is built from TRBV12-3 or TRBV12-4 and TRBJ2-3; D perhaps matches TRBD2 (6 bases). Trimming removed 3 bases from V and 8 bases from J, with 12 bases in between. CDR3 length: 13 amino acids. CDR3 loop: CASSFGGAATQYF. The CDR3 DNA reads TGTGCCAGCAGTTTTGGCGGGGCTGCTACGCAGTATTTT.

The chain uses TRBV19 and TRBJ1-4; tentatively, D is TRBD1 (6 bases). This CDR3 region has 19 residues. Germline lookup yields CDR1 LNHDA and CDR2 SQIVND (reference sequence). Deletions cut 4 bases from V and 5 bases from J, with 26 bases between. CDR3 protein: CASSRGQGPATKPNEKLFF. The CDR3 DNA reads TGTGCCAGTAGTAGAGGGCAGGGGCCGGCCACCAAGCCGAATGAAAAACTGTTTTTT.

The chain is built from TRBV5-1 and TRBJ1-1; 7 nucleotides line up with TRBD1. Germline V gives CDR1 SGHRS, CDR2 YFSETQ. This CDR3 has 17 amino acids. Unmatched junction bases numbered 11, after V lost 0 bases and J lost 3 bases. DNA for the CDR3: TGCGCCAGCAGCTTGGTCCCAGGGGGATTGGGGGACACTGAAGCTTTCTTT. Residues: CASSLVPGGLGDTEAFF.

The chain recombines TRBV11-2 with TRBJ2-1, with 8 bases aligning to TRBD2. Germline V gene sequence: CDR1 SGHAT, CDR2 FQNNGV. V trimming: 5 bases; J trimming: 2 bases; junction bases outside the gene matches: 5. This CDR3 has 15 amino acids. CDR3 in DNA: TGTGCCAGCAGCCCCGAGCGGGGGACCTACAATGAGCAGTTCTTC. Residues: CASSPERGTYNEQFF.

The V and J genes are TRBV10-3 and TRBJ2-7; 11 bases are shared with TRBD1. Trimming cost V 0 bases and J 6 bases; bases outside gene matches: 10. Germline CDR1 reads ENHRY; CDR2 reads SYGVKD. The CDR3 totals 17 residues. The CDR3 DNA follows: TGTGCCATCAGTGAGTCGGGACAGGGGGTTGGGCTGGGCGAGCAGTACTTC. It specifies CAISESGQGVGLGEQYF.

This chain links TRBV5-6 with TRBJ1-1; TRBD1 might be the D (6 bases). V was shortened by 2 bases and J by 7 bases, with 12 bases between the two germline ends. The CDR3 covers 13 residues. Germline values: CDR1 SGHDT, CDR2 YYEEEE. CDR3 sequence: CASSFRQDFEAFF. The CDR3 DNA reads TGTGCCAGCAGCTTTCGACAGGACTTTGAAGCTTTCTTT.